These T cell receptor beta chains were read from a single sample in a study of beta chain features in type 1 diabetes. Method: immunoSEQ multiplex PCR; TCRdb's copy keeps in-frame clones and lacks some. The sample holds 120,000 to 150,000 clones; about 13% are singletons and the top ten take under 1.5%. Sequenced sample: central memory CD4+ T cells from blood. The receptors were gathered from a man between 18 and 35 years old with type 1 diabetes. Both conserved end residues are part of each CDR3. The D gene is left open where the match is weak. Expanded clones get a size class; other rows say once, few or many, or leave the size out.

CDR3	DNA	D	V	size	J
CASSLQGTSTDTQYF	TGTGCCAGCAGTCTTCAGGGGACTAGCACAGATACGCAGTATTTT	-	TRBV6-4	few	TRBJ2-3
CASSLLTGKETQYF	TGCGCCAGCAGCTTACTGACAGGGAAGGAGACCCAGTACTTC	TRBD1	TRBV5-1	few	TRBJ2-5
CTSSQDYRQGSYEQYF	TGCACCAGCAGCCAGGACTATAGACAGGGGTCCTACGAGCAGTACTTC	-	TRBV1	few	TRBJ2-7
CASSLSPNTGELFF	TGTGCCAGCAGCTTGTCCCCGAACACCGGGGAGCTGTTTTTT	-	TRBV5-4	few	TRBJ2-2
CAWSRLAGGQNEQYF	TGTGCCTGGAGTCGGTTAGCGGGGGGACAGAACGAGCAGTACTTC	TRBD2	TRBV30	-	TRBJ2-7
CASSVAGANYGYTF	TGTGCCAGCAGTGTAGCAGGAGCTAACTATGGCTACACCTTC	-	TRBV28	-	TRBJ1-2
CASSLGADLNSPLHF	TGTGCCAGCAGCTTAGGGGCGGATCTAAATTCACCCCTCCACTTT	-	TRBV11-3	-	TRBJ1-6
CASSLRNEQFF	TGTGCCAGCAGCTTGCGTAATGAGCAGTTCTTC	-	TRBV5-6	-	TRBJ2-1
CASSPKRGSTDTQYF	TGTGCCAGCAGTCCCAAGCGGGGGAGTACAGATACGCAGTATTTT	TRBD2	TRBV6-5	-	TRBJ2-3
CSVEDPGQGFGYTF	TGCAGCGTTGAAGATCCGGGACAGGGGTTTGGCTACACCTTC	TRBD1	TRBV29-1	-	TRBJ1-2
CASSHALKGETQYF	TGTGCCAGCAGCCACGCCTTAAAAGGCGAGACCCAGTACTTC	-	TRBV7-2	many	TRBJ2-5
CASGWPIDSGNTIYF	TGTGCCAGCGGGTGGCCCATCGACTCTGGAAACACCATATATTTT	-	TRBV6-5	-	TRBJ1-3
CASSSGRGRPYEQYF	TGTGCCAGCAGTTCCGGTCGGGGGCGTCCCTACGAGCAGTACTTC	-	TRBV28	-	TRBJ2-7
CASSIQRDKGDEQFF	TGTGCCAGCAGCATCCAGCGGGATAAAGGGGATGAGCAGTTCTTC	TRBD2	TRBV7-9	-	TRBJ2-1
CASSPPTLTGVGTEAFF	TGTGCCAGCTCACCACCGACCCTTACAGGGGTGGGCACTGAAGCTTTCTTT	TRBD1	TRBV18	-	TRBJ1-1
CASSLDRDTQYF	TGCGCCAGCAGCTTGGATAGGGATACGCAGTATTTT	-	TRBV5-1	-	TRBJ2-3
CASSPSQDSYEQYF	TGTGCCAGCTCACCGAGTCAGGACTCCTACGAGCAGTACTTC	-	TRBV18	-	TRBJ2-7
CASSYSEETQYF	TGTGCCAGCAGTTACTCCGAAGAGACCCAGTACTTC	-	TRBV6-5	few	TRBJ2-5
CASSFVSGNTEAFF	TGTGCCAGCAGCTTTGTATCAGGGAACACTGAAGCTTTCTTT	-	TRBV7-9	few	TRBJ1-1
CASSPGNTEAFF	TGCGCCAGCAGCCCCGGGAACACTGAAGCTTTCTTT	-	TRBV10-1	-	TRBJ1-1
CASSLVAGGAHGYTF	TGCGCCAGCAGCTTGGTTGCAGGGGGCGCACATGGCTACACCTTC	TRBD1	TRBV5-1	-	TRBJ1-2
CASSLGTVSYEQYF	TGTGCCAGCAGTTTAGGGACGGTCTCCTACGAGCAGTACTTC	-	TRBV28	few	TRBJ2-7
CAWISAPRGAFF	TGTGCCTGGATTTCAGCCCCAAGGGGAGCTTTCTTT	-	TRBV30	-	TRBJ1-1
CASSFGRGTDTQYF	TGCGCCAGCAGCTTCGGGCGGGGCACAGATACGCAGTATTTT	-	TRBV5-1	-	TRBJ2-3
CATSRDKRFAYEQYF	TGTGCCACCAGCAGAGATAAGCGCTTCGCCTACGAGCAGTACTTC	-	TRBV15	-	TRBJ2-7